What follows are 8 T cell receptor beta chains derived from one specimen sequenced in a study of a mutant IDH1 vaccine in newly diagnosed glioma. Time point described: baseline, week 1 (first vaccination visit). Treatment denoted: pre-vaccination baseline after standard-of-care therapy. Only in-frame clones appear in the TCRdb table, and some are missing; sequencing was by immunoSEQ multiplex PCR. The sample has 15,000 to 20,000 clones, roughly 95% seen once. The sequences come from peripheral blood mononuclear cells (PBMCs), collected from a glioma patient treated with radiotherapy, temozolomide or both. These receptors originate from a woman between 18 and 30 years old with glioma. Some clones in this sample may be carry-over from other donors' samples.

The chain carries TRBV15 and TRBJ2-1, with 7 nucleotides matching TRBD2. Germline CDR1 LNHNV, CDR2 YYDKDF (reference sequence). The CDR3 runs 16 residues. V lost 2 bases, J lost 1 base, and 5 bases stayed unmatched. The CDR3, as DNA: TGTGCCACCAGCAGACCGGGGGGAGGGTCCTACAATGAGCAGTTCTTC. Its translation is CATSRPGGGSYNEQFF.

The genes are TRBV6-5 and TRBJ2-1; 9 bases map to TRBD1. The germline V gene encodes CDR1 MNHEY and CDR2 SVGAGI. With 2 bases clipped from V and 12 bases from J, the junction kept 2 bases outside the gene matches. The CDR3 runs to 12 residues. Here the CDR3 DNA reads TGTGCCAGCAGTTACCCGGGACAGGGGCAGTTCTTC. Its translation is CASSYPGQGQFF.

The J gene is TRBJ1-1, the V gene TRBV19, with a weak D call TRBD1 (5 bases). This CDR3 has 12 amino acids. Germline CDR1 reads LNHDA; CDR2 reads SQIVND (reference sequence). Trimming stripped 9 bases from V and 1 base from J, with 9 bases between. CDR3 amino acids: CASSDRNTEAFF. CDR3 DNA: TGTGCCAGCAGCGACAGGAACACTGAAGCTTTCTTT. Supplemented by reference TRBV19 and TRBJ1-1, the full variable domain reads DGGITQSPKYLFRKEGQNVTLSCEQNLNHDAMYWYRQDPGQGLRLIYYSQIVNDFQKGDIAEGYSVSREKKESFPLTVTSAQKNPTAFYLCASSDRNTEAFFGQGTRLTVV.

The gene calls are TRBV11-2 and TRBJ2-1, with 11 bases aligning to TRBD2. Germline V gives CDR1 SGHAT, CDR2 FQNNGV. This CDR3 is 13 amino acids long. After removal of 2 bases from V and 9 bases from J, the junction contained 0 bases not matched to a gene. The CDR3 DNA is TGTGCCAGCAGCTTACTAGCGGGAGGTGAGCAGTTCTTC. Its protein is CASSLLAGGEQFF.

The chain combines TRBV6-6 with TRBJ2-2; D not resolved. Germline V gives CDR1 MNHNY, CDR2 SVGAGI (reference sequence). The V end lost 4 bases, the J end lost 4 bases, and 16 bases lay between the germline ends. The CDR3 is made up of 16 amino acids. Here the CDR3 reads CASSSASQMGTGELFF. CDR3 bases: TGTGCCAGCAGTTCCGCGAGCCAGATGGGCACCGGGGAGCTGTTTTTT.

The chain combines TRBV9 with TRBJ2-3; TRBD2 agrees at 12 bases. Per germline, CDR1 SGDLS and CDR2 YYNGEE. The CDR3 sequence is 17 residues long. V lost 0 bases, J lost 1 base, and 3 bases stayed unmatched. The CDR3 here is CASSVAASGGGTDTQYF. CDR3 DNA sequence: TGTGCCAGCAGCGTAGCGGCTAGCGGGGGGGGCACAGATACGCAGTATTTT.

This chain connects TRBV5-1 to TRBJ2-1; TRBD2 matches 14 bases. Germline assignment: CDR1 SGHRS and CDR2 YFSETQ. This CDR3 comprises 16 residues. With 0 bases clipped from V and 8 bases from J, the junction kept 4 bases outside the gene matches. DNA of the CDR3: TGCGCCAGCAGCTTGGTAGGACTAGCGGGAGGCTATGAGCAGTTCTTC. It yields the protein CASSLVGLAGGYEQFF.

The chain's CDR3 is CASSVGGSGANVLTF. The CDR3 nucleotides are TGTGCCAGCAGCGTGGGAGGCTCTGGGGCCAACGTCCTGACTTTC. The chain has TRBV28 and TRBJ2-6; D might be TRBD2 (6 bases). Germline V lookup: CDR1 MDHEN, CDR2 SYDVKM. The length of the CDR3 is 15 residues. Trimming took 6 bases from V and 0 from J, leaving 9 bases between them.